This entry lists 15 T cell receptor beta chains sequenced from one sample in a study of memory CD4+ T cells and cytomegalovirus serostatus. Single viable CD3+CD4+CD8-CD45RO+ cells were sorted as the memory CD4+ T cells. The protocol was immunoSEQ multiplex PCR, while the TCRdb copy is restricted to in-frame clones and leaves out a portion. Of tens of thousands of clones in the sample, more than 70% are singletons; the top ten hold just under 2%. The source material was memory CD4+ T cells from blood. Receptors were obtained from an adult in good health and CMV-seropositive.

CDR3 region: CASSSLEGTGELFF. CDR3 nucleotide sequence: TGCGCCAGCAGCTCCCTGGAGGGGACCGGGGAGCTGTTTTTT. This chain links TRBV5-1 with TRBJ2-2; TRBD2 might be the D (6 bases). V was trimmed by 3 bases and J by 5 bases, leaving 11 bases between them. The CDR3 covers 14 residues. Germline CDR1 reads SGHRS; CDR2 reads YFSETQ.

In DNA form, the CDR3 reads TGTGCCAGCAGATTGGACGGGAGGTCCAATGAGCAGTTCTTC. Protein: CASRLDGRSNEQFF. This sequence joins TRBV11-3 and TRBJ2-1, with 7 bases aligning to TRBD2. CDR3 length: 14 residues. The V and J ends lost 6 bases and 6 bases, in that order; junction bases with no gene match: 8. The germline V gene encodes CDR1 SGHNT and CDR2 YENEEA.

The rearrangement uses TRBV6-6 and TRBJ1-1; maybe TRBD1 (5 bases). This CDR3 contains 16 residues. CDR1 and CDR2 from the germline V gene are MNHNY and SVGAGI (reference sequence). The germline V and J ends were trimmed by 2 bases and 1 base, with 14 bases remaining between them. The CDR3 DNA is TGTGCCAGCAGTTACGGGCAGGGCTCCAAGAACACTGAAGCTTTCTTT. Amino acid sequence: CASSYGQGSKNTEAFF.

The gene calls are TRBV21-1 and TRBJ2-5. TRBV21-1 is a known pseudogene. The CDR3 consists of 11 residues. CDR3 in amino acids: CASSKEETQYF. In DNA form, the CDR3 reads TGTGCCAGCAGCAAAGAGGAGACCCAGTACTTC.

The CDR3 DNA is TGCGCCAGCAGTGAGACACCTTACACCGGGGAGCTGTTTTTT. It yields the protein CASSETPYTGELFF. The rearrangement uses TRBV5-1 and TRBJ2-2; D is undetermined. The CDR3 runs 14 residues. The germline CDR1 and CDR2 sequences are SGHRS and YFSETQ. V lost 5 bases to trimming and J lost 3 bases, with 11 bases between them.

The V gene is TRBV11-2, the J gene TRBJ2-7; D is possibly TRBD2 (6 bases). Between the trimmed V and J ends, which lost 5 bases and 3 bases, there was a span of 14 bases. The CDR3 runs 14 residues. Germline V CDR1 and CDR2: SGHAT, FQNNGV. The chain's CDR3 is CASSRDSPRYEQYF. CDR3 DNA sequence: TGTGCCAGCAGCCGGGACTCCCCCCGCTACGAGCAGTACTTC.

This clone was seen only once. The rearrangement joins TRBV6-5 to TRBJ1-2, with no clear D. V dropped 5 bases and J dropped 7 bases, with 20 bases sitting between them. Germline V gene data show CDR1 as MNHEY and CDR2 as SVGAGI. This CDR3 is built from 15 residues. CDR3 nucleotide sequence: TGTGCCAGCAGTCAAAGTGGGCCCCACCAAGGTGGCTACACCTTC. Translated: CASSQSGPHQGGYTF.

In this sample, this clone turned up a few times. This sequence joins TRBV5-1 and TRBJ2-2, with 7 nucleotides matching TRBD2. V lost 1 base, J lost 7 bases, and 16 bases stayed unmatched. Per the germline V gene, CDR1 is SGHRS and CDR2 is YFSETQ. This CDR3 has 18 amino acids. CDR3 DNA: TGCGCCAGCAGCTTGTCCCCCCGGGGGGAACTATATGTCGGGGAGCTGTTTTTT. Protein sequence: CASSLSPRGELYVGELFF.

This clone appeared a few times. The rearrangement joins TRBV4-2 to TRBJ1-5, with 9 bases that match TRBD1. Trimming took 3 bases from V and 4 from J; bases not matched to a gene: 1. From germline, CDR1 is LGHNA and CDR2 YNFKEQ. CDR3 length: 14 amino acids. The CDR3 DNA is TGTGCCAGCAGCCAGACAGGGGGTAATCAGCCCCAGCATTTT. This codes for CASSQTGGNQPQHF.

V gene TRBV7-2 combines with J gene TRBJ1-3; D is ambiguous. The CDR3 covers 18 residues. Germline lookup yields CDR1 SGHTA and CDR2 FQGNSA. The V end lost 0 bases, the J end lost 0 bases, and 15 bases lay between the germline ends. The CDR3 reads CASSLAFRGSASGNTIYF. The CDR3, as DNA: TGTGCCAGCAGCTTAGCGTTTCGAGGGAGCGCCTCTGGAAACACCATATATTTT. Supplemented by reference TRBV7-2 and TRBJ1-3, the full variable domain reads GAGVSQSPSNKVTEKGKDVELRCDPISGHTALYWYRQSLGQGLEFLIYFQGNSAPDKSGLPSDRFSAERTGGSVSTLTIQRTQQEDSAVYLCASSLAFRGSASGNTIYFGEGSWLTVV.

This chain joins TRBV7-2 and TRBJ2-1; 7 nucleotides line up with TRBD1. V dropped 7 bases and J dropped 6; count of bases not matched to a gene: 12. CDR1 SGHTA and CDR2 FQGNSA come from the germline V gene. CDR3 length: 15 amino acids. CDR3 amino acids: CASKTDRAGINEQFF. Written as DNA, the CDR3 is TGTGCCAGCAAAACCGACAGGGCTGGCATCAATGAGCAGTTCTTC. The full variable domain, completed using reference TRBV7-2 and TRBJ2-1, is GAGVSQSPSNKVTEKGKDVELRCDPISGHTALYWYRQSLGQGLEFLIYFQGNSAPDKSGLPSDRFSAERTGGSVSTLTIQRTQQEDSAVYLCASKTDRAGINEQFFGPGTRLTVL.

DNA of the CDR3: TGTGCCAGCAGCTCCGGACAGGGTTCGGGCAATGAGCAGTTCTTC. This codes for CASSSGQGSGNEQFF. This chain joins TRBV11-3 and TRBJ2-1; 8 bases line up with TRBD1. Germline V gene lookup returns CDR1 SGHNT and CDR2 YENEEA. The CDR3 runs to 15 residues. V lost 4 bases to trimming and J lost 6 bases; unmatched junction nucleotides: 8.

The chain carries TRBV29-1 and TRBJ1-2; 9 positions agree with TRBD1. The V gene end was trimmed by 6 bases and the J gene end by 6 bases; junction bases not matched to a gene: 5. Germline loops: CDR1 SQVTM, CDR2 ANQGSEA. There are 12 residues in the CDR3. The chain's CDR3 is CSVGRDRDGYTF. Written as DNA, the CDR3 is TGCAGCGTAGGAAGGGACAGGGATGGCTACACCTTC.

The chain links TRBV29-1 to TRBJ1-1; possibly TRBD1 for D (6 bases). Germline CDR1 SQVTM, CDR2 ANQGSEA. V lost 4 bases, J lost 4 bases, and 10 bases lay in between. The CDR3 length is 12 residues. CDR3: CSVGQAGTEAFF. The DNA for the CDR3 is TGCAGCGTTGGACAGGCAGGCACTGAAGCTTTCTTT.

This sequence joins TRBV10-3 and TRBJ2-7, with 9 bases matching TRBD2. Germline V gives CDR1 ENHRY, CDR2 SYGVKD. The CDR3 has 14 amino acids. J was trimmed by 2 bases and V by 6 bases; bases with no gene match: 5. CDR3 region: CAIRLAGDTYEQYF. The CDR3 DNA follows: TGTGCCATCAGGTTAGCGGGAGACACCTACGAGCAGTACTTC.